This TCR beta chain was obtained from a study of T cells in Graves' hyperthyroidism and ophthalmopathy. Study-wide findings and caveats: The blood repertoire included most of the expanded thyroid clonotypes above 0.001. Separation of ophthalmopathy from stable hyperthyroidism was achieved by a 13 V-J model.

To note about this clonotype: Its antigen is as yet unknown.

The CDR3 length is 18 residues. Germline lookup yields CDR1 SGHTA and CDR2 FQGTGA. Trimming shortened V by 2 bases and J by 0 bases, and 17 bases separated the two germline ends. Amplified TCR beta CDR3 regions came from RNA transcripts. A first-round RT-PCR of the TCR CDR3 used the HTBI primer set. TCRdb recomputed calls from the multiplex PCR reads with MiXCR, one row per CDR3 protein. The sample holds about 690,000 distinct CDR3 sequences, 15% to 20% seen once. This TCR was recovered from a man over 45 with Graves' hyperthyroidism. Sequenced input: blood. The V and J genes are TRBV7-3 and TRBJ2-1; D remains ambiguous. DNA of the CDR3: TGTGCCAGCAGCTTAGATGAGTACCTTATGAGCTCCTACAATGAGCAGTTCTTC. Protein sequence: CASSLDEYLMSSYNEQFF.